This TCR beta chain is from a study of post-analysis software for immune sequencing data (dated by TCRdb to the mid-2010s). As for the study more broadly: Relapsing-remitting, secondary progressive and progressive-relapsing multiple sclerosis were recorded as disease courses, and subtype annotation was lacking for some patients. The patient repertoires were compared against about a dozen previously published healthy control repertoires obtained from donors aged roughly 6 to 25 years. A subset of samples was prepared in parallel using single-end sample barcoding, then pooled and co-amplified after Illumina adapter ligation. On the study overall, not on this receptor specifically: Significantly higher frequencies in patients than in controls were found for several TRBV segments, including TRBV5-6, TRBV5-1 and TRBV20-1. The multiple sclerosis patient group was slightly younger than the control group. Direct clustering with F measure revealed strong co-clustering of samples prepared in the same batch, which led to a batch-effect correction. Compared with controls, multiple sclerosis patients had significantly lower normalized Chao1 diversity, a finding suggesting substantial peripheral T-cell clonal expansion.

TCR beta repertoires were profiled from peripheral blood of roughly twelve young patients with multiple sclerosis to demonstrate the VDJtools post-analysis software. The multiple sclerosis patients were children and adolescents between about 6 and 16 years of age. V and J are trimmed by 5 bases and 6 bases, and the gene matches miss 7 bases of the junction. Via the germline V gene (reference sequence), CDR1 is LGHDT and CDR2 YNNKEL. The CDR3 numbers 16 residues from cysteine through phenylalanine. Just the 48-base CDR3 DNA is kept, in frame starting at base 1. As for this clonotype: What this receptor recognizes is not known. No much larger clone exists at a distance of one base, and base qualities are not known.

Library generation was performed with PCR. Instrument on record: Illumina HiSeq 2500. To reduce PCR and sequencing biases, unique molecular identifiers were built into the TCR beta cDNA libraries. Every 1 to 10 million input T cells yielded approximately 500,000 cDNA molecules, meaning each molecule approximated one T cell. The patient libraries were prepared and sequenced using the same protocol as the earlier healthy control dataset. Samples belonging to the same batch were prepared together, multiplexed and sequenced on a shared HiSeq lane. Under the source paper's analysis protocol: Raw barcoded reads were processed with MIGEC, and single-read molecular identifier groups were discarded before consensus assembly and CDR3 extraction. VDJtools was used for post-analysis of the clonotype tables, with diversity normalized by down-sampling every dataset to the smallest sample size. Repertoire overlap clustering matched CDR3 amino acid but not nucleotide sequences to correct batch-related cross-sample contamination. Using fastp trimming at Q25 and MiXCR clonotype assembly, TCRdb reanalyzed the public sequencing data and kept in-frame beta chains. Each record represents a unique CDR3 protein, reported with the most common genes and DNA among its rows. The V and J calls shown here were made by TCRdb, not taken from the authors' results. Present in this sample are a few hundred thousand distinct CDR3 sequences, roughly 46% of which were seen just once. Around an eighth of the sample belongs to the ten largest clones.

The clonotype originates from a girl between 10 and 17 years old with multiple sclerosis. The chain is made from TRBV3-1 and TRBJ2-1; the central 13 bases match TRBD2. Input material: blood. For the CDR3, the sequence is CASSKIRLAGGNEQFF. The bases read TGTGCCAGCAGCAAGATTCGACTAGCGGGAGGCAATGAGCAGTTCTTC.